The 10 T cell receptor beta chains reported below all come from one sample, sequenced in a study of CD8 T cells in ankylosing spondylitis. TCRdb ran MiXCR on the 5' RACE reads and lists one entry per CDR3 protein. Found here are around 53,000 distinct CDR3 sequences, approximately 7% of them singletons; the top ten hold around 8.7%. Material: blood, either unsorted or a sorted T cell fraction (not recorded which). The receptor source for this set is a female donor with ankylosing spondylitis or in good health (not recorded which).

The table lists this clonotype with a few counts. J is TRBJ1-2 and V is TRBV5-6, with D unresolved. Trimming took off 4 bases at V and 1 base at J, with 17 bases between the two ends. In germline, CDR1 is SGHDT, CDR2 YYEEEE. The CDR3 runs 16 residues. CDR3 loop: CASSLRASYVNYGYTF. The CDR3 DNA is TGTGCCAGCAGCCTCCGGGCCAGCTACGTTAACTATGGCTACACCTTC.

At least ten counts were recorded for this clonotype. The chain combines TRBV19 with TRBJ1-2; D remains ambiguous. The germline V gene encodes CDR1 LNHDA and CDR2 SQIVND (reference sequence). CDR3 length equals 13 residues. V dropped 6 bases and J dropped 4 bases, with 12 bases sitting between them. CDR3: CASSASLPYGYTF. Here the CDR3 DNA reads TGTGCCAGTAGCGCCAGCCTCCCCTATGGCTACACCTTC.

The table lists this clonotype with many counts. The CDR3 is CSARDWGGGSIGYGYTF. The DNA of the CDR3 is TGCAGTGCTAGAGATTGGGGGGGCGGGTCTATCGGCTATGGCTACACCTTC. The rearrangement uses TRBV20-1 and TRBJ1-2; a weak D match, TRBD1 (6 bases). CDR3 length: 17 amino acids. Germline values: CDR1 DFQATT, CDR2 SNEGSKA (reference sequence). Trimming took 0 bases from V and 4 from J, leaving 21 bases between them.

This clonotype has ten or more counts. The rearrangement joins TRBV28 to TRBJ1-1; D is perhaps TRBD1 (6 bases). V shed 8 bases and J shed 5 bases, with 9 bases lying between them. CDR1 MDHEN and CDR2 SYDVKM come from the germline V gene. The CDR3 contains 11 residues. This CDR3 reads CASSRGTEAFF. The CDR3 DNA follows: TGTGCCAGCTCGAGGGGGACTGAAGCTTTCTTT.

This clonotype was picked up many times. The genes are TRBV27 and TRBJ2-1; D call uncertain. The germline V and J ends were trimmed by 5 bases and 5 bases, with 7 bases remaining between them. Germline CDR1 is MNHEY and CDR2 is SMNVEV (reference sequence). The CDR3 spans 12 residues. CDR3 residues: CASSHANNEQFF. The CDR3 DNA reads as TGTGCCAGCAGTCACGCTAACAATGAGCAGTTCTTC.

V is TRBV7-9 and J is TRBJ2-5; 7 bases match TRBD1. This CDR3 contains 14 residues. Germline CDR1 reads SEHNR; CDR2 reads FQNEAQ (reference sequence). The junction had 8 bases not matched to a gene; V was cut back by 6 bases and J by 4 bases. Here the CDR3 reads CASSSNTGVETQYF. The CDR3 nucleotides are TGTGCCAGCAGTTCTAACACAGGGGTAGAGACCCAGTACTTC. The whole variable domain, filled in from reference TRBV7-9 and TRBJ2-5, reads DTGVSQNPRHKITKRGQNVTFRCDPISEHNRLYWYRQTLGQGPEFLTYFQNEAQLEKSRLLSDRFSAERPKGSFSTLEIQRTEQGDSAMYLCASSSNTGVETQYFGPGTRLLVL.

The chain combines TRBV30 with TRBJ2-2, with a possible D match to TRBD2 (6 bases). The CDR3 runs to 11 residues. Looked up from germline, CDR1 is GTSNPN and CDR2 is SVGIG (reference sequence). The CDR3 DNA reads TGTTCGGGGGAGTACACCGGGGAGCTGTTTTTT. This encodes CSGEYTGELFF.

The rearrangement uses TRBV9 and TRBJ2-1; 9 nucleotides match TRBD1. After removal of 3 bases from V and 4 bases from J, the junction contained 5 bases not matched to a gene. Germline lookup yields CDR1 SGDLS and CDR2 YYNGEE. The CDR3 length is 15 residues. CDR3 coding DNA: TGTGCCAGCAGCGGGGGACAGGGACAATACAATGAGCAGTTCTTC. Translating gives CASSGGQGQYNEQFF.

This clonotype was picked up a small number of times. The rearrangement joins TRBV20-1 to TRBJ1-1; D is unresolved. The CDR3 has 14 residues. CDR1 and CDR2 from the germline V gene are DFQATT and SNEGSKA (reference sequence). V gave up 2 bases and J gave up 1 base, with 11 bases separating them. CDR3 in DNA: TGCAGTGCTAGACCAATTACTACGAACACTGAAGCTTTCTTT. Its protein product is CSARPITTNTEAFF.

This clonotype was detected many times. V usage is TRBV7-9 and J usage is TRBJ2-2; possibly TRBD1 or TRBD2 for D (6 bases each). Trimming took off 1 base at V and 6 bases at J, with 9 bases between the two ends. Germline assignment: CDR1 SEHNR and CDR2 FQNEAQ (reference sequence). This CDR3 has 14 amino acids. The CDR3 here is CASSLGGGSGELFF. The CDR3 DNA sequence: TGTGCCAGCAGCTTAGGAGGGGGGTCCGGGGAGCTGTTTTTT.